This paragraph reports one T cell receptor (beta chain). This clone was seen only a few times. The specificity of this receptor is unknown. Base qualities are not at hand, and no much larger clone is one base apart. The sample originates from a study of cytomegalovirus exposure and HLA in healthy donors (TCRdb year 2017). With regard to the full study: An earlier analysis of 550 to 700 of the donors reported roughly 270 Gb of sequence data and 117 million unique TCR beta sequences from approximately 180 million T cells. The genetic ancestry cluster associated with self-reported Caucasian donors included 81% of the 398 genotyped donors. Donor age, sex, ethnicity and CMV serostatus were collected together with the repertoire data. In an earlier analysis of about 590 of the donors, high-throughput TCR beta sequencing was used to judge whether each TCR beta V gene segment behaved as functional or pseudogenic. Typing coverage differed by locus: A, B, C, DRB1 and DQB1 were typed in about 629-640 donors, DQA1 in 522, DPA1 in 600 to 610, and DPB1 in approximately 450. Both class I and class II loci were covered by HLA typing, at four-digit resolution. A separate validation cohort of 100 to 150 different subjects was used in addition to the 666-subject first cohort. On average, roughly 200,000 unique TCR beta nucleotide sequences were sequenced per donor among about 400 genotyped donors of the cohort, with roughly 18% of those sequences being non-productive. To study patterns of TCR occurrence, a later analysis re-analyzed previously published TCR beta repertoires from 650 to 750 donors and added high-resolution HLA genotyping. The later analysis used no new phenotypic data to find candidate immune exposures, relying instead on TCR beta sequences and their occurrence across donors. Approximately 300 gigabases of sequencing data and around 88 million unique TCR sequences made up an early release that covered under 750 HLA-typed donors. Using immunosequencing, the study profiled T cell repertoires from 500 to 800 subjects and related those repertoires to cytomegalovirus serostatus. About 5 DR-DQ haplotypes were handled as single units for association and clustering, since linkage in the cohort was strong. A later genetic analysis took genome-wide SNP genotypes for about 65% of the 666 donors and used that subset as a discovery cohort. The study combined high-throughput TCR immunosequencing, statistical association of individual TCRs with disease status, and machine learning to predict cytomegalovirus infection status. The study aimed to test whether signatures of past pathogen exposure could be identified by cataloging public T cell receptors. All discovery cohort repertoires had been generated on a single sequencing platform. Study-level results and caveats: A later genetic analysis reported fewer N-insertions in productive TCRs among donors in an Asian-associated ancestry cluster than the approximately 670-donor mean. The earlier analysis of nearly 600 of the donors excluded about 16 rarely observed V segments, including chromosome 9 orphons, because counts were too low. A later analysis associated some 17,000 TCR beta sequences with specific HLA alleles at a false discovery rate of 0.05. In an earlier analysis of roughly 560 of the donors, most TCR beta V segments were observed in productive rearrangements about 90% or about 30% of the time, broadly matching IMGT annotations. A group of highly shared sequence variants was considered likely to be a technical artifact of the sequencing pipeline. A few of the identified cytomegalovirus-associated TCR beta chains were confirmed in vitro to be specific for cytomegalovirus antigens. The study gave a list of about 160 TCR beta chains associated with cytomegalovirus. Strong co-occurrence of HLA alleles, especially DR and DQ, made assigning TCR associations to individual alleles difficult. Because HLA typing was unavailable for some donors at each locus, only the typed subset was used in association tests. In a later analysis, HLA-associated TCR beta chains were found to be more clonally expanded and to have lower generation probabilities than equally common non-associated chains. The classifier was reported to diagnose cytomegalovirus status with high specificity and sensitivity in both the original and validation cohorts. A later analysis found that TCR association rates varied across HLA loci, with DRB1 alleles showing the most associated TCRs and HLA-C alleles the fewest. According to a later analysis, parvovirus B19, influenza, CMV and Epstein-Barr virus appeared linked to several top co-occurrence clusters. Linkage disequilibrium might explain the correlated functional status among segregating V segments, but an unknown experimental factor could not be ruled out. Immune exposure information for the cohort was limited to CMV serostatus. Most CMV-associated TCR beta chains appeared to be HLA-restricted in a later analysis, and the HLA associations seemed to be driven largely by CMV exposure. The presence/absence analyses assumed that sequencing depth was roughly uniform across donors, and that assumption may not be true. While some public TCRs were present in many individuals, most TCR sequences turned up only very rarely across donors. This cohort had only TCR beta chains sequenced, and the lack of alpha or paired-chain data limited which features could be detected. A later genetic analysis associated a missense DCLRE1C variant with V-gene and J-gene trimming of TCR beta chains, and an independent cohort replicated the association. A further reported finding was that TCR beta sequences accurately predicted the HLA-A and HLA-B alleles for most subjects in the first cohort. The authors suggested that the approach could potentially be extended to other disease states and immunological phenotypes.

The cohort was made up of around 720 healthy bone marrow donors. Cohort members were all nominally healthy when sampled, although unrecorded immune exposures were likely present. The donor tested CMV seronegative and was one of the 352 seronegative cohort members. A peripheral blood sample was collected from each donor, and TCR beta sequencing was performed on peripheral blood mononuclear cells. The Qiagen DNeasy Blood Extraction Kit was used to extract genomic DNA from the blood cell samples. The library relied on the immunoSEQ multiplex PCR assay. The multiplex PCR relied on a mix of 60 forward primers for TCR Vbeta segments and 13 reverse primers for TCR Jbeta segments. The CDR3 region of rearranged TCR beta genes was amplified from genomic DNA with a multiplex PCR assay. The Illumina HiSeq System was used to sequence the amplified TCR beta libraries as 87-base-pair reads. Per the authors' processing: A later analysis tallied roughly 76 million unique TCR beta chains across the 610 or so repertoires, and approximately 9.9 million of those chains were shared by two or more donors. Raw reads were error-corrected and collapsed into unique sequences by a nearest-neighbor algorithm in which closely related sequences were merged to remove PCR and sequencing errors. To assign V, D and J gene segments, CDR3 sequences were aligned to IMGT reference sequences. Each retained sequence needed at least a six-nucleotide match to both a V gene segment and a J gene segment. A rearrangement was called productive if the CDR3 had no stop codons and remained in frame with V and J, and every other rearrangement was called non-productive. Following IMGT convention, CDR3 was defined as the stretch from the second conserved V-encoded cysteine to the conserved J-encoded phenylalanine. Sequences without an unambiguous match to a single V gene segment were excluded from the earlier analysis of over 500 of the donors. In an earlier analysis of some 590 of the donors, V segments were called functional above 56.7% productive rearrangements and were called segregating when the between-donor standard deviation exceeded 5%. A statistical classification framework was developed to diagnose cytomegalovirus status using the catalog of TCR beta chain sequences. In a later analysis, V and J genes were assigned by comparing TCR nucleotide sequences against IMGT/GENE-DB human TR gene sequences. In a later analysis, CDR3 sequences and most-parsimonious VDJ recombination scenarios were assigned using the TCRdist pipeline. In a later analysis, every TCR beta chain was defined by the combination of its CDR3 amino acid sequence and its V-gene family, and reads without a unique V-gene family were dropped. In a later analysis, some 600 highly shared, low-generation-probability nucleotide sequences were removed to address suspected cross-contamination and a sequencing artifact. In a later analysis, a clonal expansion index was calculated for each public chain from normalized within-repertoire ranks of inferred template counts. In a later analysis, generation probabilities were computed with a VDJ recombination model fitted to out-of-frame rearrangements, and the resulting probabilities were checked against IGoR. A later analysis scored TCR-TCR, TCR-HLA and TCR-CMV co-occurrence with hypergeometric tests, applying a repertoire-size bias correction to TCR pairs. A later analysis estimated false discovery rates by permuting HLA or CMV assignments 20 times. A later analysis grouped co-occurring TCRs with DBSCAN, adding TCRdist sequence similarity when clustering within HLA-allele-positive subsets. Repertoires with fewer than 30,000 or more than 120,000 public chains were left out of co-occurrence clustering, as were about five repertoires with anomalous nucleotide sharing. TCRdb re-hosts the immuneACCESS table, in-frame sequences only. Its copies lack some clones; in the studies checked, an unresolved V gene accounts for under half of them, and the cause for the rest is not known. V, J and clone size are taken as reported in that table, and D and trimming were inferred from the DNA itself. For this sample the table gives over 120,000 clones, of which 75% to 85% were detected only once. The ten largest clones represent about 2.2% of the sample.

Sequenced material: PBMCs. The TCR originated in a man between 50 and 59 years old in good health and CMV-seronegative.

The nucleotide sequence is TGTGCCTGGACCTCCGGGACAGCTGGAAACACCATATATTTT. It is translated as CAWTSGTAGNTIYF. The rearranged segments are TRBV30 and TRBJ1-3; 7 central bases correspond to TRBD1. CDR1 and CDR2 are read off the germline V gene (reference sequence) as GTSNPN and SVGIG. The CDR3 spans 14 residues, from the cysteine through the phenylalanine. The kept DNA is CDR3 alone, 42 bases in frame from the first base. The germline V and J ends show losses of 4 bases and 2 bases respectively, and no gene match explains 5 bases of the junction.